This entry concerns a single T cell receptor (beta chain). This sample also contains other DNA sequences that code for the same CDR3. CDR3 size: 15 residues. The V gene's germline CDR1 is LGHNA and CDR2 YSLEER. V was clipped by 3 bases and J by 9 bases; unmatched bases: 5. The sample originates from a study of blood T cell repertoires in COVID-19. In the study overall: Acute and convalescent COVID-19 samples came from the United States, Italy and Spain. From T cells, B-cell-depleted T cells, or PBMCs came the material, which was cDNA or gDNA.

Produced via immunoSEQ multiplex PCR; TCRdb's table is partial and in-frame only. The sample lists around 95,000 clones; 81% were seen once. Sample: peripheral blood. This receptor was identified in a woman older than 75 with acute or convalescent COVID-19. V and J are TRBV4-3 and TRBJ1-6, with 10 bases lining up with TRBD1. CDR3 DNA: TGCGCCAGCAGCCAGGTCGGACAGGGGGGTTCACCCCTCCACTTT. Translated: CASSQVGQGGSPLHF.